The 6 T cell receptor beta chains in this list originate from one sample, sequenced in a study of blood T cell repertoires in COVID-19. Repertoires were generated with immunoSEQ multiplex PCR, while TCRdb's copy carries only in-frame clones and drops some. The sample records 220,000 or so clones, around 90% being singletons. Sequenced material: peripheral blood. The source is a man aged 55 to 69 who had recovered from COVID-19.

This chain joins TRBV9 and TRBJ2-3, with 8 nucleotides matching TRBD2. V dropped 3 bases and J dropped 4; count of bases not matched to a gene: 1. This CDR3 contains 13 residues. Germline-derived CDR1 and CDR2 are SGDLS and YYNGEE. CDR3 region: CASSDGGADTQYF. The DNA of the CDR3 is TGTGCCAGCAGCGACGGGGGGGCAGATACGCAGTATTTT.

V gene TRBV7-3 combines with J gene TRBJ2-3, with TRBD2 identical over 10 bases. Per the germline V gene, CDR1 is SGHTA and CDR2 is FQGTGA. CDR3 length: 16 amino acids. V lost 5 bases to trimming and J lost 3 bases; unmatched junction nucleotides: 8. CDR3 sequence (DNA): TGTGCCAGCAGCAAAGGGATAGCGGGGGGAACAGATACGCAGTATTTT. Its translation: CASSKGIAGGTDTQYF.

The chain carries TRBV20-1 and TRBJ2-7; D remains ambiguous. Trimming took off 5 bases at V and 3 bases at J, with 8 bases between the two ends. The CDR3 is made up of 11 amino acids. Germline CDR1 DFQATT, CDR2 SNEGSKA (reference sequence). The CDR3 bases are TGCAGTGCTTCCGTCCTCTACGAGCAGTACTTC. It specifies CSASVLYEQYF.

The rearrangement uses TRBV5-4 and TRBJ1-1; 8 bases are shared with TRBD1. The CDR3 consists of 14 residues. V trimming: 3 bases; J trimming: 5 bases; junction bases outside the gene matches: 6. The germline V gene encodes CDR1 SGHNT and CDR2 YYREEE (reference sequence). As DNA, the CDR3 is TGTGCCAGCAGCTATGCCAGGGGGCGAACTGAAGCTTTCTTT. It is translated as CASSYARGRTEAFF. Full variable domain (rest looked up from reference TRBV5-4 and TRBJ1-1): ETGVTQSPTHLIKTRGQQVTLRCSSQSGHNTVSWYQQALGQGPQFIFQYYREEENGRGNFPPRFSGLQFPNYSSELNVNALELDDSALYLCASSYARGRTEAFFGQGTRLTVV.

The J gene is TRBJ1-2, the V gene TRBV2; D uncertain. The CDR3 is made up of 14 amino acids. V was trimmed by 3 bases and J by 4 bases, leaving 12 bases between them. Germline V gene lookup returns CDR1 SNHLY and CDR2 FYNNEI. The CDR3 protein is CASSDGEGPYGYTF. The CDR3 nucleotides read TGTGCCAGCAGTGACGGGGAGGGCCCCTATGGCTACACCTTC.

V is TRBV5-4 and J is TRBJ1-2; weak D call: TRBD1 (5 bases). V lost 2 bases and J lost 3, with 11 bases in between. Germline V gene data show CDR1 as SGHNT and CDR2 as YYREEE (reference sequence). The CDR3 sequence is 14 residues long. The CDR3 protein is CASSLGDSHYGYTF. CDR3 sequence (DNA): TGTGCCAGCAGCTTAGGCGACAGTCACTATGGCTACACCTTC.